The 2 T cell receptor beta chains below were found in one sample sequenced in a study of glioma-infiltrating T cells. TCR alpha and beta CDR3 regions were amplified from RNA using iRepertoire nested multiplex PCR. TCRdb re-derived calls from the multiplex PCR reads in MiXCR, one entry per CDR3 protein. In the table there are more than 100,000 distinct CDR3 sequences, around 28% of which are singletons. The sequenced sample consisted of glioma tissue, nonneoplastic brain tissue, or PBMCs (not recorded which). These receptors were obtained from a human donor with low-grade glioma or glioblastoma, undergoing nonglioma brain surgery, or in good health (not recorded which).

The J gene is TRBJ2-2, the V gene TRBV6-2 or TRBV6-3; D assignment may be TRBD1 or TRBD2 (6 bases each). The CDR3 is 17 amino acids. The germline V gene encodes CDR1 MNHEY and CDR2 SVGEGT. Trimming pared 2 bases from V and 7 bases from J, leaving 20 bases between. The DNA for the CDR3 is TGTGCCAGCAGTTACCCGTACCGGGGGCCCCGCGGCGGGGAGCTGTTTTTT. It yields the protein CASSYPYRGPRGGELFF.

This clonotype was counted a few times. This chain joins TRBV7-3 and TRBJ1-4, with TRBD1 matching 7 bases. V trimming: 0 bases; J trimming: 3 bases; junction bases outside the gene matches: 1. This CDR3 contains 15 residues. The germline CDR1 and CDR2 sequences are SGHTA and FQGTGA. The CDR3 region is CASSLTGTANEKLFF. Here the CDR3 DNA reads TGTGCCAGCAGCTTAACCGGGACAGCTAATGAAAAACTGTTTTTT. The full variable domain, in which reference TRBV7-3 and TRBJ1-4 provide the parts outside the CDR3, is GAGVSQTPSNKVTEKGKYVELRCDPISGHTALYWYRQSLGQGPEFLIYFQGTGAADDSGLPNDRFFAVRPEGSVSTLKIQRTERGDSAVYLCASSLTGTANEKLFFGSGTQLSVL.